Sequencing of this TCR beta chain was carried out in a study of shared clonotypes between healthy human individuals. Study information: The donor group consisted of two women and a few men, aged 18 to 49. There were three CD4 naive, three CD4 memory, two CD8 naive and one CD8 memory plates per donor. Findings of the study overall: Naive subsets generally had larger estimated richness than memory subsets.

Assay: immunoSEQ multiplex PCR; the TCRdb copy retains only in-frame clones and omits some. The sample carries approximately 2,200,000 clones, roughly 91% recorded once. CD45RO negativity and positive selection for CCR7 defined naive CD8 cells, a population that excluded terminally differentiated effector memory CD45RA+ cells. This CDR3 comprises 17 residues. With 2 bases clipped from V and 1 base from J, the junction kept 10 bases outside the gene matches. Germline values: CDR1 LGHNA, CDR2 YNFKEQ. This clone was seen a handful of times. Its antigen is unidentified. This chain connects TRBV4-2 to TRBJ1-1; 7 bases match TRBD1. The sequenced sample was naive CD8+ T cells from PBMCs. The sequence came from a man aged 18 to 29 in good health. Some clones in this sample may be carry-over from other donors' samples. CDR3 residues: CASSQPLRRQGNTEAFF. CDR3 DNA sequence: TGTGCCAGCAGCCAACCTCTTAGGAGACAGGGGAACACTGAAGCTTTCTTT.